This T cell receptor (beta chain) was retrieved from a study of blood T cell repertoires in COVID-19. Repertoires were generated with immunoSEQ multiplex PCR, while TCRdb's copy carries only in-frame clones and drops some. The sample shows roughly 70,000 clones, 90% of them seen only once. The germline CDR1 and CDR2 sequences are SGHRS and YFSETQ. J lost 4 bases, V lost 3 bases, and 4 bases had no gene match. CDR3 size: 15 residues. The source material was peripheral blood. The clonotype was recovered from a human donor in a cohort sampled during active COVID-19. This chain links TRBV5-1 with TRBJ2-2, with TRBD2 identical over 9 bases. CDR3 region: CASSSNSGGTGELFF. DNA of the CDR3: TGCGCCAGCAGCTCCAATAGCGGGGGCACCGGGGAGCTGTTTTTT.